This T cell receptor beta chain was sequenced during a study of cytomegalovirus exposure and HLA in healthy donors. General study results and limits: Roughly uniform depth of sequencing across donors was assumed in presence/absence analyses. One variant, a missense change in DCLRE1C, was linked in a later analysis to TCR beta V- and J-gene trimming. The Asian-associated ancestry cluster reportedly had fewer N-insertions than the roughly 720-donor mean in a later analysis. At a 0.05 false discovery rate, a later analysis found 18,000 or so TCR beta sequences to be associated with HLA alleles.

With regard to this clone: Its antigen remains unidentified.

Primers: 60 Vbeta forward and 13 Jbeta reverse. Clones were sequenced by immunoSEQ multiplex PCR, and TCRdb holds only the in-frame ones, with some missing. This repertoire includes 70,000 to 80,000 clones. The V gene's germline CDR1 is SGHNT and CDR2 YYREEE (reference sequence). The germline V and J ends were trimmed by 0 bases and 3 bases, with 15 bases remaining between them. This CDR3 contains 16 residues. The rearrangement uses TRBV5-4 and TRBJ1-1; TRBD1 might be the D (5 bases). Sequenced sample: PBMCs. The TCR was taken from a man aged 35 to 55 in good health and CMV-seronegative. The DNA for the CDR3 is TGTGCCAGCAGCTTGGCCGCCGGGCTCAGGGACACTGAAGCTTTCTTT. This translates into CASSLAAGLRDTEAFF. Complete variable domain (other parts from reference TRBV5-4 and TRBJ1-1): ETGVTQSPTHLIKTRGQQVTLRCSSQSGHNTVSWYQQALGQGPQFIFQYYREEENGRGNFPPRFSGLQFPNYSSELNVNALELDDSALYLCASSLAAGLRDTEAFFGQGTRLTVV.